This T cell receptor (beta chain) stems from a study of CD8+ T cells in alopecia areata. Looking at the study overall: Twice daily, treated patients received 5 to 10 mg of oral tofacitinib. A 6-month off-drug phase came after tofacitinib, which had lasted 6 to 18 months. Study conclusions and caveats: An increase in clonality over normal scalp was evident in lesional scalp, especially alopecia totalis/universalis.

Trimming cost V 4 bases and J 0 bases; bases outside gene matches: 6. This CDR3 has 16 amino acids. Germline V lookup: CDR1 SGHRS, CDR2 YFSETQ. Obtained from alopecia areata patients were lesional scalp punch biopsies along with peripheral blood. As concerns this clone: Antigen: not known.

RNA was extracted and reverse transcribed into cDNA as the sequencing template. The assay was immunoSEQ multiplex PCR, and TCRdb's table has in-frame clones only and misses some. In the table there are a few hundred thousand clones, about two thirds of which are singletons. This sequence was found in a human donor with alopecia areata. The chain couples TRBV5-1 to TRBJ2-2; TRBD1 matches at 7 bases. The material was CD4+ T cells sorted from blood, obtained at week 0. Written as DNA, the CDR3 is TGCGCCAGCAGCCGAGAGGGGGCATCGAACACCGGGGAGCTGTTTTTT. It yields the protein CASSREGASNTGELFF.